Each of the 18 T cell receptor beta chains below was sequenced from the same sample in a study of radiation and T cells in renal cell carcinoma. As to time point: blood 2 weeks post-SBRT. Noted treatment: 15 Gy SBRT to primary tumor, nephrectomy 4 weeks later. TCRdb's copy holds only in-frame clones and misses some; the assay was immunoSEQ multiplex PCR. The sample lists around 76,000 clones, 82% occurring once. This specimen consisted of blood, obtained from a patient whose treatment included radiotherapy and nephrectomy. All receptors derive from a man aged 60 to 75 with renal cell carcinoma.

The rearrangement links TRBV15 to TRBJ1-5; D is ambiguous. CDR1 is LNHNV, CDR2 YYDKDF, per germline (reference sequence). The CDR3 sequence is 14 residues long. Deletions cut 3 bases from V and 1 base from J, with 7 bases between. In DNA form, the CDR3 reads TGTGCCACCAGCAGCCTCATAAGCAATCAGCCCCAGCATTTT. Encoded protein: CATSSLISNQPQHF.

The rearrangement uses TRBV27 and TRBJ1-5, with D unclear. This CDR3 is built from 12 residues. Deletions cut 4 bases from V and 2 bases from J, with 3 bases between. CDR1 and CDR2 (germline): MNHEY, SMNVEV (reference sequence). This CDR3 is CASSWGNQPQHF. CDR3 DNA sequence: TGTGCCAGCAGTTGGGGCAATCAGCCCCAGCATTTT.

The chain joins TRBV9 to TRBJ2-3; 7 positions agree with TRBD2. The CDR3 is 14 amino acids. V lost 0 bases to trimming and J lost 4 bases; unmatched junction nucleotides: 2. CDR1 is SGDLS, CDR2 YYNGEE, per germline. CDR3 DNA: TGTGCCAGCAGCGTAGACGGGAGGTCAGATACGCAGTATTTT. It codes for CASSVDGRSDTQYF.

The chain combines TRBV28 with TRBJ2-3, with 10 nucleotides matching TRBD2. J gave up 4 bases and V 5 bases, and 9 bases lay outside the gene matches. Germline loops: CDR1 MDHEN, CDR2 SYDVKM. This CDR3 has 16 amino acids. This CDR3 reads CASSLSSGSRPDTQYF. DNA of the CDR3: TGTGCCAGCAGTCTATCTAGCGGGAGTAGGCCAGATACGCAGTATTTT.

This rearrangement joins TRBV4-3 to TRBJ1-3, with TRBD1 matching over 7 bases. V lost 1 base to trimming and J lost 1 base; unmatched junction nucleotides: 4. Germline V gene lookup returns CDR1 LGHNA and CDR2 YSLEER. This CDR3 is built from 16 residues. CDR3 protein: CASSQVTGASGNTIYF. The CDR3 DNA reads as TGCGCCAGCAGCCAAGTTACAGGGGCTTCTGGAAACACCATATATTTT.

This clone was detected once. This CDR3 reads CASSHHRDPYEQYF. The DNA of the CDR3 is TGTGCCAGCAGCCACCACAGGGATCCCTACGAGCAGTACTTC. The chain carries TRBV11-2 and TRBJ2-7; possible D gene TRBD1, 6 bases. CDR3 length: 14 amino acids. V was cut by 5 bases and J by 2 bases, with 13 bases left in between. Germline V gene sequence: CDR1 SGHAT, CDR2 FQNNGV.

The chain uses TRBV5-1 and TRBJ2-1; 7 nucleotides line up with TRBD2. CDR1 is SGHRS, CDR2 YFSETQ, per germline. The V gene end was trimmed by 3 bases and the J gene end by 8 bases; junction bases not matched to a gene: 5. The CDR3 spans 13 residues. The CDR3 loop is CASSSAGRDEQFF. CDR3 bases: TGCGCCAGCAGCTCGGCAGGGAGGGATGAGCAGTTCTTC.

The CDR3, as DNA: TGCAGCGTTTGGGCTCTCGGGGGGCATGAGCAGTTCTTC. This gives the protein CSVWALGGHEQFF. The chain joins TRBV29-1 to TRBJ2-1, with D maybe TRBD2 (7 bases). This CDR3 has 13 amino acids. Germline-derived CDR1 and CDR2 are SQVTM and ANQGSEA. Trimming took off 5 bases at V and 8 bases at J, with 16 bases between the two ends.

This clone was counted once. The rearrangement joins TRBV5-4 to TRBJ2-5, with 13 bases aligning to TRBD2. The trim removed 1 base at V and 2 bases at J, leaving 2 bases unmatched. Germline assignment: CDR1 SGHNT and CDR2 YYREEE (reference sequence). The CDR3 has 16 residues. CDR3 nucleotides: TGTGCCAGCAGCTTGCCACTAGCGGGAGGGCAAGAGACCCAGTACTTC. Residues: CASSLPLAGGQETQYF. Variable domain in full (rest from reference TRBV5-4 and TRBJ2-5): ETGVTQSPTHLIKTRGQQVTLRCSSQSGHNTVSWYQQALGQGPQFIFQYYREEENGRGNFPPRFSGLQFPNYSSELNVNALELDDSALYLCASSLPLAGGQETQYFGPGTRLLVL.

The J gene is TRBJ1-2, the V gene TRBV27; 12 bases map to TRBD1. J lost 8 bases, V lost 10 bases, and 8 bases had no gene match. Germline values: CDR1 MNHEY, CDR2 SMNVEV (reference sequence). The CDR3 is 13 amino acids. The CDR3 DNA reads as TGTGCCACCCGGGGACAGGGGGCATGGGGCTACACCTTC. Its protein product is CATRGQGAWGYTF.

The chain recombines TRBV10-1 with TRBJ2-7, with TRBD2 as a possible D gene (6 bases). Germline values: CDR1 WNHNN, CDR2 SYGVQD (reference sequence). The CDR3 is 13 amino acids. V lost 3 bases and J lost 7, with 13 bases in between. The CDR3 protein is CASSDSGTWEQYF. CDR3 sequence (DNA): TGCGCCAGCAGTGATTCCGGGACTTGGGAGCAGTACTTC.

V is TRBV5-1 and J is TRBJ2-3; 11 bases align to TRBD2. The CDR3 loop spans 16 amino acids. V shed 6 bases, J shed 0 bases, and the junction held 6 bases outside the gene matches. Germline V gene lookup returns CDR1 SGHRS and CDR2 YFSETQ. CDR3 bases: TGCGCCAGCACCGTTAGCGGGAGGGCCAGCACAGATACGCAGTATTTT. Translated: CASTVSGRASTDTQYF.

This clone was detected only once. The chain has TRBV10-3 and TRBJ2-7; D is possibly TRBD1 (6 bases). The V gene's germline CDR1 is ENHRY and CDR2 SYGVKD. With 6 bases removed from V and 3 bases from J, the gap between germline ends came to 9 bases. This CDR3 is 12 amino acids long. The chain's CDR3 is CAIRDSFYEQYF. The CDR3 DNA sequence: TGTGCCATCAGGGACAGTTTCTACGAGCAGTACTTC.

The gene calls are TRBV6-6 and TRBJ2-7; maybe TRBD2 (5 bases). Germline lookup yields CDR1 MNHNY and CDR2 SVGAGI (reference sequence). The CDR3 is 13 residues long. V gave up 0 bases and J gave up 5 bases, with 8 bases separating them. The CDR3, as DNA: TGTGCCAGCAGTTACTCGAGAGGGAACGAGCAGTACTTC. Its translation is CASSYSRGNEQYF.

This chain uses TRBV5-1 with TRBJ2-1, with D unclear. Germline V gene lookup returns CDR1 SGHRS and CDR2 YFSETQ. The CDR3 sequence is 16 residues long. The V gene lost 4 bases and the J gene lost 0 bases, with 14 bases spanning the gap. The CDR3 DNA sequence: TGCGCCAGCAGCCGCGCAGCCCGGAGCTCCTACAATGAGCAGTTCTTC. Translating gives CASSRAARSSYNEQFF.

This clone came up a few times. The gene calls are TRBV2 and TRBJ1-5; weak D call: TRBD1 (6 bases). Trimming stripped 7 bases from V and 6 bases from J, with 16 bases between. The CDR3 has 14 amino acids. Germline assignment: CDR1 SNHLY and CDR2 FYNNEI. DNA of the CDR3: TGTGCCAGCATGCGTGGGGGGGCGAGTCAGCCCCAGCATTTT. It encodes CASMRGGASQPQHF.

The V and J genes are TRBV12-5 and TRBJ2-5; weak D call: TRBD1 (6 bases). The CDR3 is made up of 14 amino acids. Germline CDR1 reads LGHNT; CDR2 reads FRNRAP. V was clipped by 1 base and J by 1 base, with 7 bases between them. CDR3 sequence reads: CASGLGRGQETQYF. The CDR3 DNA reads as TGTGCTAGTGGTTTGGGCAGGGGCCAAGAGACCCAGTACTTC. The whole variable domain, remainder taken from reference TRBV12-5 and TRBJ2-5, is DARVTQTPRHKVTEMGQEVTMRCQPILGHNTVFWYRQTMMQGLELLAYFRNRAPLDDSGMPKDRFSAEMPDATLATLKIQPSEPRDSAVYFCASGLGRGQETQYFGPGTRLLVL.

The genes are TRBV9 and TRBJ1-3; D remains ambiguous. This CDR3 spans 12 amino acids. The V end lost 0 bases, the J end lost 4 bases, and 2 bases lay between the germline ends. Germline values: CDR1 SGDLS, CDR2 YYNGEE. The CDR3 DNA reads TGTGCCAGCAGCGTAGACGGAAACACCATATATTTT. This translates into CASSVDGNTIYF.